These 4 T cell receptor beta chains were sequenced from one sample in a study of blood T cell repertoires in COVID-19. Assay: immunoSEQ multiplex PCR; the TCRdb copy retains only in-frame clones and omits some. In the table there are roughly 35,000 clones, nearly 90% of which are singletons. Specimen: peripheral blood. Every receptor here comes from a man aged 60-69 years with active COVID-19.

This clone has only a few counts. The genes are TRBV7-2 and TRBJ2-2, with D hard to call. This CDR3 has 14 amino acids. Trimming took 5 bases from V and 4 from J, leaving 11 bases between them. Germline CDR1 is SGHTA and CDR2 is FQGNSA. The CDR3 DNA is TGTGCCAGCAGCCCCCGGGTGAGCACCGGGGAGCTGTTTTTT. Translating gives CASSPRVSTGELFF. Drawing the rest from reference TRBV7-2 and TRBJ2-2, the complete variable domain is GAGVSQSPSNKVTEKGKDVELRCDPISGHTALYWYRQSLGQGLEFLIYFQGNSAPDKSGLPSDRFSAERTGGSVSTLTIQRTQQEDSAVYLCASSPRVSTGELFFGEGSRLTVL.

The chain employs TRBV7-7 and TRBJ1-3; 9 nucleotides match TRBD1. The CDR3 consists of 15 residues. Germline assignment: CDR1 SSHAT and CDR2 FNYEAQ (reference sequence). V was pared by 4 bases and J by 1 base, with 2 bases of the junction left unmatched. CDR3 nucleotide sequence: TGTGCCAGCAGCTACAGGGGGCAATCTGGAAACACCATATATTTT. Translated, it gives CASSYRGQSGNTIYF.

The rearrangement joins TRBV7-3 to TRBJ2-1, with a tentative D call TRBD2 (6 bases). CDR1 is SGHTA and CDR2 is FQGTGA in the germline V gene. The CDR3 is 15 residues long. V dropped 2 bases and J dropped 4 bases, with 12 bases sitting between them. CDR3 sequence reads: CASSLSASAYNEQFF. CDR3 coding DNA: TGTGCCAGCAGCTTATCGGCTAGCGCGTACAATGAGCAGTTCTTC.

The J gene is TRBJ1-2, the V gene TRBV9; 9 positions agree with TRBD1. The CDR3 runs to 13 residues. Germline loops: CDR1 SGDLS, CDR2 YYNGEE. The V and J ends lost 4 bases and 9 bases, in that order; junction bases with no gene match: 7. For the CDR3, the DNA is TGTGCCAGCAGCACCCCGGACAGGGGTAGCTACACCTTC. It codes for CASSTPDRGSYTF.